This T cell receptor (beta chain) emerged from a study of OX40 agonist ivuxolimab in advanced cancers. As for the study in general: The study enrolled dose-escalation patients with hepatocellular carcinoma, melanoma, renal cell or head and neck cancer. Three patients got partial responses; one had hepatocellular carcinoma and two had cutaneous melanoma. More than 35% of patients had received prior checkpoint inhibitor therapy. Study-wide points: Expanded clones belonging to CD8+ T cells outnumbered, on average, those of CD4+.

CDR1 KGHSH and CDR2 LQKENI come from the germline V gene. The V and J ends lost 6 bases and 2 bases respectively, with 14 bases between them. There are 15 residues in the CDR3. Sequencing was performed with immunoSEQ multiplex PCR; in TCRdb, only in-frame clones are kept and a portion is missing. The sample carries approximately 100,000 clones, 90% recorded once. Note on this clone: Its target is not known.

This sample comprised CD4+ or CD8+ T cells sorted from blood, obtained in a trial of the OX40 agonist ivuxolimab. V usage is TRBV18 and J usage is TRBJ2-4, with D uncertain. The TCR originated in an adult with an advanced solid tumor such as melanoma, head and neck, liver or kidney cancer. The CDR3 DNA reads as TGTGCCAGCTCCCCCTTTGACGGCACCAAAAACATTCAGTACTTC. Encoded protein: CASSPFDGTKNIQYF.